A single sample is the source of the 30 T cell receptor beta chains below, sequenced in a study of shared clonotypes between healthy human individuals (TCRdb year 2020). CD8 naive samples were CD45RO-negative cells positively selected for CCR7, giving a CD45RA+CCR7+ population that excluded TemRA cells. Library preparation employed the immunoSEQ multiplex PCR assay. TCRdb carries this immuneACCESS record with in-frame sequences only. Its versions omit some clonotypes, under half of them owing to an unresolved V gene in the studies checked, with the rest unexplained. This sample comprises more than 500,000 clones, 90% to 95% of them detected only once. The ten largest clones represent 0.11% of the sample. Sequenced material: naive CD8+ T cells sorted from blood. The sample's cell subset or site, from its label and the paper: CD45RA+CCR7+. The receptors derive from a woman aged 25 to 45 in good health.

The chain has TRBV27 and TRBJ2-7; D is unclear. Germline CDR1 MNHEY, CDR2 SMNVEV (reference sequence). V lost 3 bases, J lost 2 bases, and 11 bases lay in between. There are 14 residues in the CDR3. The DNA for the CDR3 is TGTGCCAGCAGTTTCCTTGCGAGGACCTACGAGCAGTACTTC. Protein product: CASSFLARTYEQYF.

The rearrangement uses TRBV10-3 and TRBJ2-3, with D possibly being TRBD2 (6 bases). Deletions cut 4 bases from V and 0 bases from J, with 11 bases between. The CDR3 covers 15 residues. In germline, CDR1 is ENHRY, CDR2 SYGVKD. The CDR3 here is CAISARERSTDTQYF. CDR3 in DNA: TGTGCCATCAGTGCCCGGGAGCGTAGCACAGATACGCAGTATTTT.

The chain links TRBV27 to TRBJ1-1; weak D call: TRBD1 (5 bases). Germline V gives CDR1 MNHEY, CDR2 SMNVEV (reference sequence). The V end lost 10 bases, the J end lost 1 base, and 19 bases lay between the germline ends. The CDR3 loop spans 15 amino acids. The CDR3 here is CATSLGAGPNTEAFF. Here the CDR3 DNA reads TGTGCCACCTCCCTTGGGGCGGGCCCGAACACTGAAGCTTTCTTT.

This clone was counted once. The sample holds other DNA sequences that translate to the same CDR3. The CDR3 sequence: CASSPGLAYEQYF. As DNA, the CDR3 is TGTGCCAGCAGCCCGGGGTTGGCCTACGAGCAGTACTTC. This chain links TRBV11-2 with TRBJ2-7; D perhaps matches TRBD2 (5 bases). Trimming stripped 5 bases from V and 2 bases from J, with 10 bases between. Germline V lookup: CDR1 SGHAT, CDR2 FQNNGV. The CDR3 consists of 13 residues.

The rearrangement uses TRBV2 and TRBJ2-1; D unclear. The germline V gene has CDR1 SNHLY and CDR2 FYNNEI. Trimming shortened V by 4 bases and J by 2 bases, and 12 bases separated the two germline ends. The CDR3 runs to 15 residues. The CDR3 protein is CASSGQRQTYNEQFF. The DNA for the CDR3 is TGTGCCAGCAGTGGGCAGCGACAAACCTACAATGAGCAGTTCTTC.

V usage is TRBV28 and J usage is TRBJ2-3; weak D call: TRBD2 (7 bases). Germline V gene data show CDR1 as MDHEN and CDR2 as SYDVKM. The CDR3 consists of 17 residues. V was pared by 7 bases and J by 3 bases, with 23 bases between. CDR3 sequence (DNA): TGTGCCAGCACCCCTCCCGGGGGGCCTAGCGCAACAGATACGCAGTATTTT. Translated, it gives CASTPPGGPSATDTQYF.

The rearrangement links TRBV7-7 to TRBJ2-1; D call uncertain. The germline V and J ends were trimmed by 1 base and 0 bases, with 7 bases remaining between them. CDR1 is SSHAT, CDR2 FNYEAQ, per germline (reference sequence). This CDR3 contains 15 residues. The CDR3 is CASSLELSSYNEQFF. Written as DNA, the CDR3 is TGTGCCAGCAGCTTAGAACTCAGCTCCTACAATGAGCAGTTCTTC. Looking up the rest from reference TRBV7-7 and TRBJ2-1 gives the full variable domain: GAGVSQSPRYKVTKRGQDVTLRCDPISSHATLYWYQQALGQGPEFLTYFNYEAQPDKSGLPSDRFSAERPEGSISTLTIQRTEQRDSAMYRCASSLELSSYNEQFFGPGTRLTVL.

This clone has just one count. The V and J genes are TRBV7-6 and TRBJ1-1; no reliable D call. The CDR3 sequence is 16 residues long. V dropped 1 base and J dropped 0 bases, with 12 bases sitting between them. Germline assignment: CDR1 SGHVS and CDR2 FNYEAQ. The CDR3 reads CASSLEQTPMNTEAFF. The CDR3 region has the DNA TGTGCCAGCAGCTTAGAACAGACGCCCATGAACACTGAAGCTTTCTTT. Combining the CDR3 with reference TRBV7-6 and TRBJ1-1 gives the whole variable domain GAGVSQSPRYKVTKRGQDVALRCDPISGHVSLYWYRQALGQGPEFLTYFNYEAQQDKSGLPNDRFSAERPEGSISTLTIQRTEQRDSAMYRCASSLEQTPMNTEAFFGQGTRLTVV.

The chain recombines TRBV5-8 with TRBJ1-2; 9 nucleotides line up with TRBD1. J was trimmed by 2 bases and V by 4 bases; bases with no gene match: 6. This CDR3 spans 15 amino acids. Germline CDR1 and CDR2: SGHTS and YDEGEE. The CDR3 is CASSQTGGSNYGYTF. Written as DNA, the CDR3 is TGTGCCAGCAGCCAGACAGGGGGTTCAAACTATGGCTACACCTTC. Based on the CDR3 plus reference TRBV5-8 and TRBJ1-2, the full variable domain is EAGVTQSPTHLIKTRGQQATLRCSPISGHTSVYWYQQALGLGLQFLLWYDEGEERNRGNFPPRFSGRQFPNYSSELNVNALELEDSALYLCASSQTGGSNYGYTFGSGTRLTVV.

The gene calls are TRBV5-1 and TRBJ1-6; TRBD1 aligns across 8 bases. Trimming at V came to 4 bases and at J to 9 bases, leaving 9 bases not matched to a gene. The germline V gene has CDR1 SGHRS and CDR2 YFSETQ. CDR3 size: 15 residues. The CDR3 region has the DNA TGCGCCAGCAGCGACTGGACAGGGTTGGGTTCACCCCTCCACTTT. Translated: CASSDWTGLGSPLHF.

The chain has TRBV28 and TRBJ1-5; unclear D gene. The CDR3 runs 13 residues. Trimming took 4 bases from V and 7 from J, leaving 11 bases between them. Germline V gene lookup returns CDR1 MDHEN and CDR2 SYDVKM. The CDR3 region is CASSYRLGQPQHF. DNA of the CDR3: TGTGCCAGCAGTTATCGCCTCGGACAGCCCCAGCATTTT.

This clone was counted once. This chain connects TRBV27 to TRBJ2-7; TRBD2 is a possible D gene (7 bases). The germline V gene encodes CDR1 MNHEY and CDR2 SMNVEV (reference sequence). Trimming stripped 3 bases from V and 7 bases from J, with 13 bases between. The CDR3 extends over 13 amino acids. CDR3 in DNA: TGTGCCAGCAGTTTGGGGGGGCCTGGTGAGCAGTACTTC. The encoded protein is CASSLGGPGEQYF.

The chain couples TRBV11-2 to TRBJ2-1, with 7 bases matching TRBD1. Germline trimming cut 5 bases from V and 12 bases from J; bases unmatched to any gene: 19. CDR1 and CDR2 from the germline V gene are SGHAT and FQNNGV. The CDR3 is 16 residues long. The CDR3: CASSPDRAGWGLGQFF. In DNA, the CDR3 is TGTGCCAGCAGCCCTGACAGGGCGGGTTGGGGCCTCGGGCAGTTCTTC.

This clone has just one count. The V gene is TRBV6-5, the J gene TRBJ2-2, with D possibly being TRBD2 (5 bases). The germline V gene has CDR1 MNHEY and CDR2 SVGAGI. CDR3 length: 15 residues. With 2 bases removed from V and 1 base from J, the gap between germline ends came to 8 bases. The CDR3 sequence: CASSYRELNTGELFF. CDR3 in DNA: TGTGCCAGCAGTTACCGGGAACTGAACACCGGGGAGCTGTTTTTT.

The CDR3 nucleotides are TGCGCCAGCAGCTCTCCACAGGGTTTAATGAACACTGAAGCTTTCTTT. As protein: CASSSPQGLMNTEAFF. The chain employs TRBV4-1 and TRBJ1-1; D possibly corresponds to TRBD1 (6 bases). V shed 5 bases and J shed 0 bases, with 16 bases lying between them. The CDR3 sequence is 16 residues long. Germline V gene lookup returns CDR1 MGHRA and CDR2 YSYEKL.

The chain combines TRBV28 with TRBJ1-1; 7 bases agree with TRBD1. The V segment lost 4 bases and the J segment 7 bases; nucleotides outside the gene matches: 9. This CDR3 contains 14 residues. CDR1 and CDR2 (germline): MDHEN, SYDVKM. CDR3 DNA: TGTGCCAGCAGTTCCGAGGACAGGCGGGGTGAAGCTTTCTTT. Its translation is CASSSEDRRGEAFF.

V usage is TRBV20-1 and J usage is TRBJ1-2; D unresolved. The germline V gene encodes CDR1 DFQATT and CDR2 SNEGSKA (reference sequence). This CDR3 has 10 residues. V was cut by 3 bases and J by 5 bases, with 4 bases left in between. Here the CDR3 DNA reads TGCAGTGCTAGCCCTTATGGCTACACCTTC. Translated: CSASPYGYTF.

The chain joins TRBV9 to TRBJ2-1; TRBD2 matches 9 bases. The V segment lost 3 bases and the J segment 6 bases; nucleotides outside the gene matches: 7. This CDR3 has 15 amino acids. From germline, CDR1 is SGDLS and CDR2 YYNGEE. The CDR3 DNA reads TGTGCCAGCAGCGCGGGAAGCGGGAGGAGCAATGAGCAGTTCTTC. The encoded protein is CASSAGSGRSNEQFF.

This chain connects TRBV28 to TRBJ2-7; D ambiguous. Germline CDR1 is MDHEN and CDR2 is SYDVKM. The CDR3 consists of 13 residues. Trimming stripped 6 bases from V and 0 bases from J, with 9 bases between. The CDR3 nucleotides read TGTGCCAGCAGACGCCGGGCCTCCTACGAGCAGTACTTC. Residues: CASRRRASYEQYF.

Notes on this clone: Different DNA sequences within this sample yield the same CDR3. This chain links TRBV28 with TRBJ2-3, with a possible D match to TRBD1 (5 bases). V dropped 3 bases and J dropped 2 bases, with 9 bases sitting between them. There are 14 residues in the CDR3. Germline V gene sequence: CDR1 MDHEN, CDR2 SYDVKM. The CDR3 here is CASSFGQYTDTQYF. The CDR3 region has the DNA TGTGCCAGCAGTTTTGGACAATACACAGATACGCAGTATTTT.

The chain links TRBV29-1 to TRBJ2-7, with 14 bases aligning to TRBD2. Germline V gene data show CDR1 as SQVTM and CDR2 as ANQGSEA. J gave up 5 bases and V 6 bases, and 6 bases lay outside the gene matches. There are 14 residues in the CDR3. CDR3 coding DNA: TGCAGCGTGGAAATGGGACTAGCGGGAGACGAGCAGTACTTC. Translation: CSVEMGLAGDEQYF.

The CDR3 is CASSLGGVGYTEAFF. CDR3 in DNA: TGTGCCAGCAGCCTCGGAGGGGTAGGGTACACTGAAGCTTTCTTT. The rearrangement joins TRBV7-9 to TRBJ1-1; maybe TRBD1 (5 bases). The CDR3 has 15 amino acids. The germline gives CDR1 SEHNR, CDR2 FQNEAQ (reference sequence). Trimming stripped 5 bases from V and 3 bases from J, with 16 bases between. The full variable domain, with the rest looked up from reference TRBV7-9 and TRBJ1-1, is DTGVSQNPRHKITKRGQNVTFRCDPISEHNRLYWYRQTLGQGPEFLTYFQNEAQLEKSRLLSDRFSAERPKGSFSTLEIQRTEQGDSAMYLCASSLGGVGYTEAFFGQGTRLTVV.

V and J are TRBV5-8 and TRBJ2-3; D may be TRBD1 or TRBD2 (5 bases each). CDR1 is SGHTS and CDR2 is YDEGEE in the germline V gene. The CDR3 covers 15 residues. Trimming pared 4 bases from V and 0 bases from J, leaving 12 bases between. The CDR3 loop is CASSPGTRSTDTQYF. Here the CDR3 DNA reads TGTGCCAGCAGCCCCGGGACCCGGAGCACAGATACGCAGTATTTT.

This chain joins TRBV4-1 and TRBJ1-2, with a weak D call TRBD1 (6 bases). The V end lost 1 base, the J end lost 3 bases, and 15 bases lay between the germline ends. CDR3 length: 16 residues. Germline V gene sequence: CDR1 MGHRA, CDR2 YSYEKL. The CDR3 nucleotides read TGCGCCAGCAGCCAAGCCCCGCACAGGGCTGACTATGGCTACACCTTC. It codes for CASSQAPHRADYGYTF.

V usage is TRBV18 and J usage is TRBJ1-5; 8 nucleotides match TRBD1. CDR1 and CDR2 from the germline V gene are KGHSH and LQKENI. J was trimmed by 3 bases and V by 5 bases; bases with no gene match: 3. This CDR3 is built from 14 residues. The DNA of the CDR3 is TGTGCCAGCTCATCGACAGGGGACAATCAGCCCCAGCATTTT. Its protein is CASSSTGDNQPQHF.

The rearrangement joins TRBV15 to TRBJ2-7, with D maybe TRBD1 (6 bases). CDR1 and CDR2 (germline): LNHNV, YYDKDF (reference sequence). This CDR3 comprises 14 residues. Between the trimmed V and J ends, which lost 4 bases and 5 bases, there was a span of 15 bases. As DNA, the CDR3 is TGTGCCACCAGCATCACAGGGTTTCTCCACGAGCAGTACTTC. Protein sequence: CATSITGFLHEQYF. Based on the CDR3 plus reference TRBV15 and TRBJ2-7, the full variable domain is DAMVIQNPRYQVTQFGKPVTLSCSQTLNHNVMYWYQQKSSQAPKLLFHYYDKDFNNEADTPDNFQSRRPNTSFCFLDIRSPGLGDTAMYLCATSITGFLHEQYFGPGTRLTVT.

The rearrangement links TRBV7-9 to TRBJ2-7; perhaps TRBD2 as D (6 bases). Germline loops: CDR1 SEHNR, CDR2 FQNEAQ (reference sequence). V lost 6 bases and J lost 5, with 17 bases in between. The CDR3 length is 14 residues. The CDR3 reads CASSLQRAFHEQYF. DNA for the CDR3: TGTGCCAGCAGTCTCCAGCGGGCTTTTCACGAGCAGTACTTC.

This clone has just one count. The rearrangement links TRBV28 to TRBJ2-3; maybe TRBD1 (7 bases). The CDR3 totals 14 residues. The V gene's germline CDR1 is MDHEN and CDR2 SYDVKM. V was clipped by 3 bases and J by 3 bases, with 10 bases between them. For the CDR3, the DNA is TGTGCCAGCAGTTTGGAGGGGGCGACAGATACGCAGTATTTT. This encodes CASSLEGATDTQYF.

The gene calls are TRBV6-5 and TRBJ2-7; no definite D call. Germline V lookup: CDR1 MNHEY, CDR2 SVGAGI. Trimming took 0 bases from V and 6 from J, leaving 12 bases between them. The length of the CDR3 is 14 residues. The CDR3 region has the DNA TGTGCCAGCAGTTACTCCACTGAATCTCTCGAGCAGTACTTC. It yields the protein CASSYSTESLEQYF.

V and J are TRBV27 and TRBJ2-7; 9 bases match TRBD2. The CDR3 runs 14 residues. Trimming took 5 bases from V and 2 from J; bases not matched to a gene: 4. CDR1 and CDR2 (germline): MNHEY, SMNVEV (reference sequence). CDR3 coding DNA: TGTGCCAGCAGTCCCGGGACTAGCCCCTACGAGCAGTACTTC. Translation: CASSPGTSPYEQYF.